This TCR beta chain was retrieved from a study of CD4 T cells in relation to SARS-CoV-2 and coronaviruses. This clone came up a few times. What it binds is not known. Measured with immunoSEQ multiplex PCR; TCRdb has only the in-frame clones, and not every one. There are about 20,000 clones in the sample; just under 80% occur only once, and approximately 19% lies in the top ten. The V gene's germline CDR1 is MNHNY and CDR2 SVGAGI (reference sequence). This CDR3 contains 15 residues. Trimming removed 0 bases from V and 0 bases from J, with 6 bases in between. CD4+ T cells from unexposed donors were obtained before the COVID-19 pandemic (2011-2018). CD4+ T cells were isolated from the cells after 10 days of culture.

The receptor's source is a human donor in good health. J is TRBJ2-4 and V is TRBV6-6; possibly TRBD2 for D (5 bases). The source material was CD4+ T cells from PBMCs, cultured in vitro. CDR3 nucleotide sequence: TGTGCCAGCAGTTACTCCGGGGTAGCCAAAAACATTCAGTACTTC. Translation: CASSYSGVAKNIQYF.